This section outlines one T cell receptor beta chain sequence together with its context. Its antigen remains unknown. Primers included in the PCR were 60 Vbeta and 13 Jbeta primers. Measured with immunoSEQ multiplex PCR; TCRdb has only the in-frame clones, and not every one. Of some 51,000 clones listed, about 77% were seen once; the top ten hold more than 2.5%. This sample stems from a study of cytomegalovirus exposure and HLA in healthy donors. Turning to the study itself: About 85 million unique TCR sequences came from HLA-typed donors in an early release.

In germline, CDR1 is MNHNY, CDR2 SVGAGI (reference sequence). The CDR3 spans 15 residues. V shed 6 bases, J shed 2 bases, and the junction held 9 bases outside the gene matches. Whole-study results and caveats: Sequencing had likely introduced a cluster of highly shared sequence variants as an artifact.

This clonotype was sampled from a female donor in good health and CMV-seronegative. V is TRBV6-6 and J is TRBJ1-2; 7 nucleotides line up with TRBD1. The sample taken for sequencing was PBMCs. CDR3 nucleotide sequence: TGTGCCAGCAGATCTACAGGGGCTTCGAACTATGGCTACACCTTC. Its translation is CASRSTGASNYGYTF.